The 2 T cell receptor beta chains reported below all come from one sample, sequenced in a study of T cell responses to AZD1222 COVID-19 vaccine (dated by TCRdb to the early 2020s). The library was produced with the immunoSEQ multiplex PCR assay. Imported from immuneACCESS, the table was reduced by TCRdb to in-frame sequences with V and J called. These copies leave out some clones; in studies compared against another copy, an unresolved V gene accounts for under half, and the cause of the remainder is not known. The sample table contains 120,000 to 150,000 clones; only one count was recorded for 90% to 95% of them. The ten largest clones add up to over 3% of the sample. The time point tag for this specimen amounts to: about 28 days (+/-7) after the second vaccine dose. The starting material was peripheral blood, obtained 28 days after the second AZD1222 dose. These receptor sequences come from an adult who received the AZD1222 COVID-19 vaccine.

The gene calls are TRBV18 and TRBJ1-2, with no clear D. The V gene lost 3 bases and the J gene lost 4 bases, with 15 bases spanning the gap. Germline V lookup: CDR1 KGHSH, CDR2 LQKENI. CDR3 size: 15 residues. The CDR3 region is CASSPRTTVSYGYTF. Here the CDR3 DNA reads TGTGCCAGCTCACCTAGAACAACAGTGAGCTATGGCTACACCTTC.

The V and J genes are TRBV5-1 and TRBJ2-2, with 7 bases that match TRBD1. The germline CDR1 and CDR2 sequences are SGHRS and YFSETQ. J gave up 4 bases and V 3 bases, and 6 bases lay outside the gene matches. CDR3 length equals 15 residues. CDR3 sequence reads: CASSSPGQITGELFF. DNA for the CDR3: TGCGCCAGCAGCTCACCGGGACAGATCACCGGGGAGCTGTTTTTT.